One T cell receptor beta chain is described in this entry. This specimen comes from a study of blood T cell repertoires in COVID-19. In the study overall: T cells, B-cell-depleted T cells, or PBMCs supplied cDNA or gDNA.

Participants were placed into cohorts based on the clinical history they reported. Per the original methods: Amplification with reference gene primers provided the estimates of nucleated cell counts. Some clones are missing from TCRdb's copy, which holds only in-frame ones; the method was immunoSEQ multiplex PCR. V, J and clone size are those of that table, while D and trimming were read from the DNA. The sample includes about 430,000 clones, approximately 91% of them seen just once. The germline V gene has CDR1 SNHLY and CDR2 FYNNEI. V lost 8 bases to trimming and J lost 4 bases, with 17 bases between them. This CDR3 has 14 residues.

Sequencing was done on a sample of PBMCs or T cells enriched from blood (not recorded which). The V and J genes are TRBV2 and TRBJ1-1; tentative D call: TRBD1 (5 bases). The TCR sequence derives from a woman between 18 and 29 years old who had been exposed to COVID-19. DNA of the CDR3: TGTGCCAGCTCCCCCCAAAGTCAGGGCACTGAAGCTTTCTTT. Translation gives CASSPQSQGTEAFF.